This TCR beta chain was recorded in a study of T cells in Graves' hyperthyroidism and ophthalmopathy. The CDR3 totals 12 residues. The V segment lost 4 bases and the J segment 10 bases; nucleotides outside the gene matches: 5. The germline V gene encodes CDR1 SGHNT and CDR2 YYREEE (reference sequence). This clonotype was observed a handful of times. Its antigen is unknown. The CDR3 regions of TCR beta were amplified from RNA transcripts. HTBI primers were employed in a first-round RT-PCR of the TCR CDR3. TCRdb reprocessed the multiplex PCR reads with MiXCR, giving one entry per CDR3 protein. The table lists 650,000 to 700,000 distinct CDR3 sequences, roughly 17% of them singletons. Study-wide results and caveats: Ophthalmopathy and stable hyperthyroidism were separated by a 13 V-J model. Blood also showed most of the thyroid clonotypes that were expanded above 0.001.

Sequencing was performed on blood. The source is a man in his fifties with Graves' hyperthyroidism. This chain uses TRBV5-4 with TRBJ2-1; 7 nucleotides match TRBD1. CDR3 sequence: CASSEPDREQFF. CDR3 coding DNA: TGTGCCAGCAGCGAACCGGACAGGGAGCAGTTCTTC.